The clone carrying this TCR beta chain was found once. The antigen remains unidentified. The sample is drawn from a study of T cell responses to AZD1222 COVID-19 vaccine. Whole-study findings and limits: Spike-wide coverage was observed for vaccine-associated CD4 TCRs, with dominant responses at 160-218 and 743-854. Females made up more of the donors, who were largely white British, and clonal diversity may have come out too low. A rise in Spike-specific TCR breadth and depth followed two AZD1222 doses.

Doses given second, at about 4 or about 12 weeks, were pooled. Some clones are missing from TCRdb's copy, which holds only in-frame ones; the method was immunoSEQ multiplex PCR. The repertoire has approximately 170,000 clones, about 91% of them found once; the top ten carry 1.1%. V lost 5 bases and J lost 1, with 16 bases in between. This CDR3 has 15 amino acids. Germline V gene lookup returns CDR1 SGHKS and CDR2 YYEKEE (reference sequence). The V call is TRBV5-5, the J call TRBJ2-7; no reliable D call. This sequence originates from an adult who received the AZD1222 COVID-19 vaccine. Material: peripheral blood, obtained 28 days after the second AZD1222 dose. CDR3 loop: CASSQAPEVSYEQYF. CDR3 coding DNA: TGTGCCAGCAGTCAGGCCCCAGAGGTATCCTACGAGCAGTACTTC. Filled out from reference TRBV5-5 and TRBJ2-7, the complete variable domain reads DAGVTQSPTHLIKTRGQQVTLRCSPISGHKSVSWYQQVLGQGPQFIFQYYEKEERGRGNFPDRFSARQFPNYSSELNVNALLLGDSALYLCASSQAPEVSYEQYFGPGTRLTVT.